The following is a TCR beta chain sequence with its context. What it binds is not known. MiXCR was run by TCRdb on the reads, yielding one entry per CDR3 protein. The sample records 27,000 or so distinct CDR3 sequences, about 20% being singletons. This sample is drawn from a study of T cell repertoires in cytomegalovirus infection. As for the study in general: Alongside well-studied HLA-B-restricted CMV epitopes, recently identified HLA-C-restricted CMV epitopes were also used. It was the public TCR beta signatures that indicated both CMV infection and matching HLA type. Study-wide findings and caveats: Individuals carrying CMV plus the relevant HLA were identified by cumulative frequency of public TCR beta families. The ex vivo response was dominated by HLA-C-restricted CMV-specific TCR beta clonotypes.

This CDR3 is 14 amino acids long. V dropped 5 bases and J dropped 4 bases, with 15 bases sitting between them. CDR1 MNHEY and CDR2 SVGEGT come from the germline V gene. This clonotype originated in a human donor in good health (CMV status not recorded). Some clones in this sample may be carry-over from other donors' samples. Sequenced material: CD8+ T cells from cultured PBMCs, taken from culture after CMV antigen stimulation. The chain recombines TRBV6-2 or TRBV6-3 with TRBJ2-7; TRBD1 or TRBD2 may be the D gene (6 bases each). CDR3 coding DNA: TGTGCCAGCAGTGGAGGGGGAATATCGTACGAGCAGTACTTC. Residues: CASSGGGISYEQYF.